This T cell receptor beta chain was sequenced during a study of T cell repertoires in cytomegalovirus infection. As for the study in general: An indication of both CMV infection and matching HLA type came from public TCR beta signatures.

TCRdb re-derived calls from the reads in MiXCR, one entry per CDR3 protein. The table shows 200,000 to 250,000 distinct CDR3 sequences, with 5% to 8.5% occurring only once. This clonotype was counted ten times or more. The germline gene is not matched at one end of the junction; a read error may be the cause. CDR1 and CDR2 from the germline V gene are SGHTA and FQGNSA. The CDR3 is made up of 11 amino acids. The sequence was collected from a human donor in good health (CMV status not recorded). Some clones in this sample may be carry-over from other donors' samples. Sequencing was done on a sample of PBMCs. J is TRBJ2-5 and V is TRBV7-2; D might be TRBD1 or TRBD2, each matching 5 bases. The CDR3 here is CACREQETQYF. As DNA, the CDR3 is TGTGCCTGCAGGGAGCAAGAGACCCAGTACTTC.